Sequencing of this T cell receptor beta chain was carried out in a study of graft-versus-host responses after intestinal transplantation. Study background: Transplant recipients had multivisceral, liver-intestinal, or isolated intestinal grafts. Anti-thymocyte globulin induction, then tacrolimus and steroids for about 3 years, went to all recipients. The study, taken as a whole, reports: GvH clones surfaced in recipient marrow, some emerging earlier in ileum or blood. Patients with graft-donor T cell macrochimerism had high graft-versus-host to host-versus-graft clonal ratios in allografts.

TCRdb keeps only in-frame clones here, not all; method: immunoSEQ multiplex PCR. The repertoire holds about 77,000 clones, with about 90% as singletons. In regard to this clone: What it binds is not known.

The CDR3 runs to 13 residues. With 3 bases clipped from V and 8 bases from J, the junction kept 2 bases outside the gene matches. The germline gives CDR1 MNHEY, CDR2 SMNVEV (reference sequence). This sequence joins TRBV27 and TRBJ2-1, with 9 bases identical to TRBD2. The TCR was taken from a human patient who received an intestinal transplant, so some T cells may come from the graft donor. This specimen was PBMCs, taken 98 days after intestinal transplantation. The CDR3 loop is CASSLASGDEQFF. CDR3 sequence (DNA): TGTGCCAGCAGTTTGGCTAGCGGGGATGAGCAGTTCTTC.